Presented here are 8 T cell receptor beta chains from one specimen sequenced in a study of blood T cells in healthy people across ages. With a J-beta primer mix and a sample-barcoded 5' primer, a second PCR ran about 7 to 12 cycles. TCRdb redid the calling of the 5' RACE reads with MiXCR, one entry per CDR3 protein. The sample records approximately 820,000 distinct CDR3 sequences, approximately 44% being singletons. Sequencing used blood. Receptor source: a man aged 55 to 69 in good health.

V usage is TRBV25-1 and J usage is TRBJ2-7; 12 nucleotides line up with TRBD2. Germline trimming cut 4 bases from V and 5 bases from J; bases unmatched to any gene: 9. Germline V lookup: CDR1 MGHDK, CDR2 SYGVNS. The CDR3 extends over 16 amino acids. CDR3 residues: CASSAPGLAGRNEQYF. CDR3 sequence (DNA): TGTGCCAGCAGTGCGCCCGGACTAGCGGGAAGAAACGAGCAGTACTTC.

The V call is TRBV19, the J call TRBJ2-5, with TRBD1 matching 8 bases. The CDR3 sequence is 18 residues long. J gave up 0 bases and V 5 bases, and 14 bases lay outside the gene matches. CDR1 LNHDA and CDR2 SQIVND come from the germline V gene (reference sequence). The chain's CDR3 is CASSLVVKTDRDQETQYF. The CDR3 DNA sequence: TGTGCCAGTAGTCTGGTCGTCAAAACGGACAGGGACCAAGAGACCCAGTACTTC.

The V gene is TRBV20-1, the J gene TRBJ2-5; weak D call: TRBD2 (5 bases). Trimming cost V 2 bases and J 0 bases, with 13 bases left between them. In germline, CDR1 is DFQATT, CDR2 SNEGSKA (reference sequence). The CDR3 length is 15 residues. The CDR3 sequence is CSARPRSGNQETQYF. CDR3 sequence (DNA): TGCAGTGCTAGACCCAGGAGCGGAAACCAAGAGACCCAGTACTTC.

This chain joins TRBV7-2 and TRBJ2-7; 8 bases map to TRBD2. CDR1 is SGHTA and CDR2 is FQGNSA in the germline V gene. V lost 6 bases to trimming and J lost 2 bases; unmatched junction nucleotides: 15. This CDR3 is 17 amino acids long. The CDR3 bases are TGTGCCAGCAGTTCGAGAAAGTCCAGCGGGGGCACCTACGAGCAGTACTTC. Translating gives CASSSRKSSGGTYEQYF.

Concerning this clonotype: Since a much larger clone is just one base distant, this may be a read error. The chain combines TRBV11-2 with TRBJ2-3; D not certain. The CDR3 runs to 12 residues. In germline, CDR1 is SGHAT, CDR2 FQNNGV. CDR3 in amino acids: CAGRLGTDTQYF. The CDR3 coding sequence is TGTGCCGGCAGACTGGGCACAGATACGCAGTATTTT. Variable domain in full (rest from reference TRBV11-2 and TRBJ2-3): EAGVAQSPRYKIIEKRQSVAFWCNPISGHATLYWYQQILGQGPKLLIQFQNNGVVDDSQLPKDRFSAERLKGVDSTLKIQPAKLEDSAVYLCAGRLGTDTQYFGPGTRLTVL.

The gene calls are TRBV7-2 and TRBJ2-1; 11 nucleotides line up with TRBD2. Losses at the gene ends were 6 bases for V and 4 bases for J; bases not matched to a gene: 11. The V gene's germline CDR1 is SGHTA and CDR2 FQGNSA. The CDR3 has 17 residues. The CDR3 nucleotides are TGTGCCAGCAGGCCGTCACCTTGGACTAGCGGGTACAATGAGCAGTTCTTC. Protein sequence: CASRPSPWTSGYNEQFF.

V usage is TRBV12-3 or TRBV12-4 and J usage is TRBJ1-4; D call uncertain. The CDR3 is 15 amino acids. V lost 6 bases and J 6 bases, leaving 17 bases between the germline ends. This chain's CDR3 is CASRARTGSDEKLFF. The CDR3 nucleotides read TGTGCCAGCAGGGCAAGGACGGGTTCTGATGAAAAACTGTTTTTT.

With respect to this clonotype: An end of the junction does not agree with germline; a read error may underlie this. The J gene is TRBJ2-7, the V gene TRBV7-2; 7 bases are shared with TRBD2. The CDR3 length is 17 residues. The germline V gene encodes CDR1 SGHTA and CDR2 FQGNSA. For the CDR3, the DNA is TGTGCCAGCAGCTTTGGGGGGGTCGGCACTCCCTCCGACGAGCAGTACTTC. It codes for CASSFGGVGTPSDEQYF. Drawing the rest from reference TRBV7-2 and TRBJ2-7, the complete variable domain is GAGVSQSPSNKVTEKGKDVELRCDPISGHTALYWYRQSLGQGLEFLIYFQGNSAPDKSGLPSDRFSAERTGGSVSTLTIQRTQQEDSAVYLCASSFGGVGTPSDEQYFGPGTRLTVT.